This T cell receptor beta chain derives from a study of T cells in Graves' hyperthyroidism and ophthalmopathy. The study, taken as a whole, reports: Prediction of ophthalmopathy progression came a median approximately 6 months pre-onset.

In its sample, this clonotype was seen many times. Its antigen remains unidentified. Ophthalmopathy patients had Clinical Activity Score at least 3, NOSPECS grade at least 4, duration under 3 months. Diagnosing involved the use of clinical symptoms, serum thyroxine and TRAb, thyroid ultrasound and orbital computed tomography. From RNA transcripts, TCR beta CDR3 regions were amplified. HTBI primers were employed in a first-round RT-PCR of the TCR CDR3. TCRdb ran MiXCR on the multiplex PCR reads and lists one entry per CDR3 protein. The sample lists almost 350,000 distinct CDR3 sequences; over 15% were seen once. Sequenced material: blood. This TCR was sampled from a woman in her thirties or forties with Graves' ophthalmopathy.

CDR3 DNA sequence: TGCGCCAGCCGACAGCCAGGAGGGAGACATGGCTACACCTTC. Protein sequence: CASRQPGGRHGYTF. The chain combines TRBV5-1 with TRBJ1-2; a possible D gene is TRBD1 (5 bases). Between the trimmed V and J ends, which lost 7 bases and 6 bases, there was a span of 19 bases. Per the germline V gene, CDR1 is SGHRS and CDR2 is YFSETQ. CDR3 size: 14 residues.